The T cell receptor beta chain under discussion was sequenced for a study of blood T cell repertoires in COVID-19. The CDR3 sequence is 15 residues long. V lost 5 bases and J lost 0, with 11 bases in between. Germline V CDR1 and CDR2: SGHVS, FQNEAQ. The table came from immunoSEQ multiplex PCR; TCRdb's copy has only in-frame clones and leaves some out. This sample carries around 620,000 clones, 70% to 90% of them seen once, and the ten largest clones take 0.2% to 0.3%. The TCR originated in a young woman with acute or convalescent COVID-19. Specimen: peripheral blood. This rearrangement joins TRBV7-8 to TRBJ1-3; D not certain. The CDR3 spells CASSGIQFSGNTIYF. The CDR3 DNA is TGTGCCAGCAGCGGAATACAGTTCTCTGGAAACACCATATATTTT.